These 32 T cell receptor beta chains were all obtained from the same sample, sequenced in a study of long-term antiretroviral therapy in people with HIV. Run at survey level, the immunoSEQ assay was version v3.0. The data were produced by immunoSEQ multiplex PCR, yet TCRdb's version contains in-frame clones alone and is incomplete. This sample has approximately 32,000 clones, with roughly 82% found just once. The sample was unsorted PBMCs, taken 0.3 years after starting antiretroviral therapy. The receptor set was obtained from a man between 18 and 29 years old with HIV.

The genes are TRBV6-5 and TRBJ1-5, with 10 bases identical to TRBD1. Germline assignment: CDR1 MNHEY and CDR2 SVGAGI. After removal of 8 bases from V and 2 bases from J, the junction contained 0 bases not matched to a gene. The CDR3 is made up of 13 amino acids. This CDR3 reads CASGQGGNQPQHF. The CDR3 DNA follows: TGTGCCAGCGGACAGGGGGGCAATCAGCCCCAGCATTTT.

The CDR3 reads CAWSVLGTGDYEQYF. Here the CDR3 DNA reads TGTGCCTGGAGTGTACTAGGGACAGGAGATTACGAGCAGTACTTC. The rearrangement uses TRBV30 and TRBJ2-7; 8 nucleotides line up with TRBD1. This CDR3 contains 15 residues. V shed 0 bases, J shed 4 bases, and the junction held 8 bases outside the gene matches. Germline CDR1 is GTSNPN and CDR2 is SVGIG (reference sequence).

The chain links TRBV19 to TRBJ1-2, with 9 positions matching TRBD1. The CDR3 totals 13 residues. Germline V gives CDR1 LNHDA, CDR2 SQIVND (reference sequence). V trimming: 2 bases; J trimming: 6 bases; junction bases outside the gene matches: 1. The CDR3 DNA reads TGTGCCAGTAGTATACGGACAGGGGATGGCTACACCTTC. Amino acids: CASSIRTGDGYTF.

V usage is TRBV7-2 and J usage is TRBJ2-7, with D tentatively TRBD1 (6 bases). The CDR3 spans 14 residues. The germline V gene encodes CDR1 SGHTA and CDR2 FQGNSA. Trimming shortened V by 4 bases and J by 0 bases, and 10 bases separated the two germline ends. CDR3 protein: CASSSADSSYEQYF. CDR3 nucleotides: TGTGCCAGCAGCTCCGCGGACAGCTCCTACGAGCAGTACTTC.

The chain has TRBV5-1 and TRBJ1-1; no clear D. The CDR3 is made up of 11 amino acids. Per germline, CDR1 SGHRS and CDR2 YFSETQ. Deletions cut 4 bases from V and 1 base from J, with 2 bases between. The CDR3 region has the DNA TGCGCCAGCAGCCCGAACACTGAAGCTTTCTTT. This sequence encodes CASSPNTEAFF.

V and J are TRBV20-1 and TRBJ2-3, with D unclear. Germline loops: CDR1 DFQATT, CDR2 SNEGSKA (reference sequence). V shed 8 bases and J shed 6 bases, with 6 bases lying between them. This CDR3 region has 9 residues. The CDR3 DNA reads TGCAGTCTGCCCGATACGCAGTATTTT. It codes for CSLPDTQYF.

The chain joins TRBV29-1 to TRBJ1-4; 7 bases map to TRBD1. The CDR3 covers 17 residues. CDR1 and CDR2 from the germline V gene are SQVTM and ANQGSEA. With V trimmed by 1 base and J by 3 bases, 11 bases remained unmatched. CDR3: CSVEVPDTGEPNEKLFF. CDR3 DNA sequence: TGCAGCGTTGAAGTCCCGGACACAGGGGAGCCTAATGAAAAACTGTTTTTT.

V and J are TRBV7-8 and TRBJ1-1; 7 bases line up with TRBD1. Germline trimming cut 5 bases from V and 1 base from J; bases unmatched to any gene: 4. This CDR3 has 14 amino acids. Germline-derived CDR1 and CDR2 are SGHVS and FQNEAQ. The CDR3 spells CASSHWDRNTEAFF. The CDR3 nucleotides are TGTGCCAGCAGCCACTGGGACAGGAACACTGAAGCTTTCTTT. Variable domain in full (rest from reference TRBV7-8 and TRBJ1-1): GAGVSQSPRYKVAKRGQDVALRCDPISGHVSLFWYQQALGQGPEFLTYFQNEAQLDKSGLPSDRFFAERPEGSVSTLKIQRTQQEDSAVYLCASSHWDRNTEAFFGQGTRLTVV.

The chain is built from TRBV9 and TRBJ2-5; 8 bases agree with TRBD2. The V and J ends lost 4 bases and 1 base, in that order; junction bases with no gene match: 12. The germline gives CDR1 SGDLS, CDR2 YYNGEE. The CDR3 is 17 amino acids. The CDR3 is CASSPRGAGGPQETQYF. As DNA, the CDR3 is TGTGCCAGCAGCCCCCGGGGGGCGGGGGGACCCCAAGAGACCCAGTACTTC.

This chain links TRBV9 with TRBJ1-2; weak D call: TRBD1 (5 bases). CDR1 and CDR2 from the germline V gene are SGDLS and YYNGEE. Trimming took off 3 bases at V and 2 bases at J, with 11 bases between the two ends. The CDR3 is 14 residues long. The DNA for the CDR3 is TGTGCCAGCAGCGCCCAGGGTTTCAACTATGGCTACACCTTC. Translated: CASSAQGFNYGYTF. Full variable domain (rest looked up from reference TRBV9 and TRBJ1-2): DSGVTQTPKHLITATGQRVTLRCSPRSGDLSVYWYQQSLDQGLQFLIQYYNGEERAKGNILERFSAQQFPDLHSELNLSSLELGDSALYFCASSAQGFNYGYTFGSGTRLTVV.

The genes are TRBV7-5 and TRBJ2-1; TRBD1, the table's D call, lacks a check against the DNA. TRBV7-5 is a known pseudogene. This CDR3 has 16 amino acids. The DNA of the CDR3 is TGTGCCAGAAGCAGACAAAAGGGGACATTGTGCAATGAGCAGTTCTTC. Protein product: CARSRQKGTLCNEQFF.

CDR3 sequence: CASSRTGGQLYNSPLHF. In DNA, the CDR3 is TGTGCCAGCAGCCGTACAGGGGGCCAGTTATATAATTCACCCCTCCACTTT. The V call is TRBV7-9, the J call TRBJ1-6; 9 bases map to TRBD1. The V segment lost 5 bases and the J segment 4 bases; nucleotides outside the gene matches: 9. Germline assignment: CDR1 SEHNR and CDR2 FQNEAQ (reference sequence). The CDR3 contains 17 residues.

This clone was picked up a small number of times. The V gene is TRBV2, the J gene TRBJ2-7; 7 positions agree with TRBD1. The junction had 4 bases not matched to a gene; V was cut back by 7 bases and J by 1 base. Germline V CDR1 and CDR2: SNHLY, FYNNEI. This CDR3 region has 13 residues. CDR3 in amino acids: CASMGQKSYEQYF. The CDR3 region has the DNA TGTGCCAGCATGGGACAGAAATCCTACGAGCAGTACTTC.

This clone was detected only a few times. The V gene is TRBV30, the J gene TRBJ1-5; D not certain. Germline CDR1 reads GTSNPN; CDR2 reads SVGIG (reference sequence). The CDR3 is 13 amino acids. V dropped 0 bases and J dropped 7 bases, with 10 bases sitting between them. The CDR3 nucleotides read TGTGCCTGGAGTGTATCGACTGTGCAGCCCCAGCATTTT. Encoded protein: CAWSVSTVQPQHF.

This chain joins TRBV27 and TRBJ1-3, with 10 bases that match TRBD1. This CDR3 is built from 17 residues. V shed 1 base and J 3 bases; nucleotides not matched to a gene: 6. The germline gives CDR1 MNHEY, CDR2 SMNVEV (reference sequence). CDR3 DNA sequence: TGTGCCAGCAGTTTATACGGACAGGGGGGAGGTGGAAACACCATATATTTT. Amino acid sequence: CASSLYGQGGGGNTIYF.

The chain employs TRBV29-1 and TRBJ1-1; weak D call: TRBD1 (5 bases). The CDR3 extends over 13 amino acids. V lost 6 bases and J 5 bases, leaving 16 bases between the germline ends. The germline V gene encodes CDR1 SQVTM and CDR2 ANQGSEA. The CDR3 protein is CSVDRPEGTEAFF. The CDR3 region has the DNA TGCAGCGTCGATCGGCCGGAGGGGACTGAAGCTTTCTTT.

The chain joins TRBV12-5 to TRBJ1-3; D not resolved. This CDR3 is 13 amino acids long. The germline CDR1 and CDR2 sequences are LGHNT and FRNRAP. Deletions cut 5 bases from V and 4 bases from J, with 9 bases between. CDR3 protein: CASGPSGGNTIYF. The CDR3 bases are TGTGCTAGTGGTCCGTCTGGGGGAAACACCATATATTTT.

The chain is built from TRBV14 and TRBJ2-2; D tentatively reads TRBD1 or TRBD2 (5 bases each). This CDR3 spans 14 amino acids. Germline assignment: CDR1 SGHDN and CDR2 FVKESK. The V gene lost 4 bases and the J gene lost 6 bases, with 12 bases spanning the gap. CDR3 bases: TGTGCCAGCAGCCCTCGTTTGGGGGCCGGGGAGCTGTTTTTT. Protein sequence: CASSPRLGAGELFF. Full variable domain (remainder filled in from reference TRBV14 and TRBJ2-2): EAGVTQFPSHSVIEKGQTVTLRCDPISGHDNLYWYRRVMGKEIKFLLHFVKESKQDESGMPNNRFLAERTGGTYSTLKVQPAELEDSGVYFCASSPRLGAGELFFGEGSRLTVL.

This chain joins TRBV9 and TRBJ2-3; 11 nucleotides align to TRBD2. Germline V gene lookup returns CDR1 SGDLS and CDR2 YYNGEE. With V trimmed by 1 base and J by 2 bases, 3 bases remained unmatched. CDR3 size: 16 residues. CDR3 nucleotides: TGTGCCAGCAGCGTAACTAGCGGGAGTTACACAGATACGCAGTATTTT. It yields the protein CASSVTSGSYTDTQYF.

The rearrangement uses TRBV9 and TRBJ1-2, with no clear D. The CDR3 loop spans 17 amino acids. CDR1 is SGDLS and CDR2 is YYNGEE in the germline V gene. With 3 bases removed from V and 5 bases from J, the gap between germline ends came to 23 bases. CDR3 sequence: CASSETFTSGYLYGYTF. The CDR3 DNA sequence: TGTGCCAGCAGCGAGACCTTCACTTCCGGTTATCTTTATGGCTACACCTTC.

The V call is TRBV19, the J call TRBJ2-7; 7 nucleotides match TRBD2. Germline CDR1 is LNHDA and CDR2 is SQIVND (reference sequence). The CDR3 is 14 residues long. Unmatched junction bases numbered 7, after V lost 8 bases and J lost 0 bases. The CDR3 loop is CASAQGGSSYEQYF. Here the CDR3 DNA reads TGTGCCAGTGCGCAGGGCGGGAGCTCCTACGAGCAGTACTTC.

J is TRBJ1-2 and V is TRBV6-1; D unclear. The CDR3 consists of 14 residues. Deletions cut 7 bases from V and 0 bases from J, with 12 bases between. In germline, CDR1 is MNHNS, CDR2 SASEGT. DNA of the CDR3: TGTGCCAGCAACGCCGAGAATGCTAACTATGGCTACACCTTC. It translates to CASNAENANYGYTF.

The chain recombines TRBV4-3 with TRBJ2-2, with D unresolved. CDR1 is LGHNA and CDR2 is YSLEER in the germline V gene. The germline V and J ends were trimmed by 7 bases and 0 bases, with 9 bases remaining between them. This CDR3 contains 14 residues. In DNA, the CDR3 is TGCGCCAGCAAAGGCAGTTCGAACACCGGGGAGCTGTTTTTT. Residues: CASKGSSNTGELFF.

The CDR3 nucleotides read TGTGCCAGCAGCTCCGGAGGAGGACTAGCGGGGGGCCAAAACAATGAGCAGTTCTTC. Translating gives CASSSGGGLAGGQNNEQFF. The V and J genes are TRBV9 and TRBJ2-1; 14 bases fit TRBD2. Germline V gene sequence: CDR1 SGDLS, CDR2 YYNGEE. V gave up 4 bases and J gave up 5 bases; unmatched junction bases: 14. There are 19 residues in the CDR3.

The chain couples TRBV7-9 to TRBJ2-1; unclear D gene. Between the trimmed V and J ends, which lost 0 bases and 0 bases, there was a span of 3 bases. The germline gives CDR1 SEHNR, CDR2 FQNEAQ (reference sequence). CDR3 length equals 14 residues. The CDR3 nucleotides are TGTGCCAGCAGCTTAGCTGCCTCCTACAATGAGCAGTTCTTC. Translation: CASSLAASYNEQFF.

The chain joins TRBV9 to TRBJ1-2; D is perhaps TRBD1 (5 bases). Germline lookup yields CDR1 SGDLS and CDR2 YYNGEE. V lost 0 bases to trimming and J lost 4 bases, with 10 bases between them. There are 14 residues in the CDR3. The CDR3 here is CASSVALGGYGYTF. CDR3 coding DNA: TGTGCCAGCAGCGTAGCTCTGGGGGGCTATGGCTACACCTTC.

V gene TRBV4-1 combines with J gene TRBJ2-5; D is possibly TRBD2 (6 bases). The V and J ends lost 3 bases and 4 bases respectively, with 24 bases between them. Germline CDR1 reads MGHRA; CDR2 reads YSYEKL. This CDR3 comprises 18 residues. CDR3 nucleotides: TGCGCCAGCAGCCAGCCCTCCAGGGCGGGACCTTTAGGAGAGACCCAGTACTTC. This sequence encodes CASSQPSRAGPLGETQYF.

This clone showed up just a few times. This chain uses TRBV6-5 with TRBJ1-1, with no clear D. Germline V gene lookup returns CDR1 MNHEY and CDR2 SVGAGI. The CDR3 consists of 15 residues. The V end lost 2 bases, the J end lost 1 base, and 11 bases lay between the germline ends. The CDR3 DNA follows: TGTGCCAGCAGTTACGACGGGAGGGCGAACACTGAAGCTTTCTTT. Protein sequence: CASSYDGRANTEAFF.

V is TRBV30 and J is TRBJ2-7; D is unclear. V lost 0 bases and J 6 bases, leaving 18 bases between the germline ends. CDR1 is GTSNPN, CDR2 SVGIG, per germline (reference sequence). CDR3 length equals 15 residues. The CDR3 loop is CAWSVGGLDLGEQYF. The CDR3 DNA reads as TGTGCCTGGAGTGTCGGTGGTCTAGATCTGGGCGAGCAGTACTTC.

This clone was picked up one time. The V gene is TRBV7-2, the J gene TRBJ1-5, with D perhaps matching TRBD1 (5 bases). This CDR3 has 14 residues. V lost 5 bases, J lost 5 bases, and 13 bases lay in between. Germline CDR1 is SGHTA and CDR2 is FQGNSA. The CDR3 region is CASSRGAGDQPQHF. The DNA of the CDR3 is TGTGCCAGCAGCCGAGGGGCGGGAGATCAGCCCCAGCATTTT.

The chain links TRBV7-3 to TRBJ2-3; 8 bases are a match to TRBD2. Germline V lookup: CDR1 SGHTA, CDR2 FQGTGA. Trimming took 0 bases from V and 3 from J; bases not matched to a gene: 8. The CDR3 is made up of 17 amino acids. The CDR3 sequence is CASSLTPAGAGTDTQYF. The DNA of the CDR3 is TGTGCCAGCAGCTTAACCCCAGCGGGGGCGGGGACAGATACGCAGTATTTT.

The chain uses TRBV6-1 and TRBJ2-3; D may correspond to TRBD1 or TRBD2 (6 bases each). Trimming cost V 2 bases and J 2 bases, with 11 bases left between them. The CDR3 totals 15 residues. Germline CDR1 reads MNHNS; CDR2 reads SASEGT. The CDR3 protein is CASSEYRGATDTQYF. For the CDR3, the DNA is TGTGCCAGCAGTGAATATAGGGGGGCCACAGATACGCAGTATTTT.